Below are 29 T cell receptor beta chains sequenced from a single sample in a study of blood T cell repertoires in COVID-19. The table came from immunoSEQ multiplex PCR; TCRdb's copy has only in-frame clones and leaves some out. The sample lists 140,000 to 150,000 clones; roughly 82% were seen once. Sequenced: peripheral blood. The source is a human donor with acute or convalescent COVID-19. The donor label of this sample is uncertain.

This clone occurred once. This chain links TRBV7-6 with TRBJ2-5; TRBD2 matches at 10 bases. The germline V gene has CDR1 SGHVS and CDR2 FNYEAQ. With V trimmed by 1 base and J by 5 bases, 22 bases remained unmatched. This CDR3 region has 21 residues. CDR3 sequence (DNA): TGTGCCAGCAGCTTAGTCGTTCAGTCCGCCGGGCTAGCGGGGGCCCCGGAGACCCAGTACTTC. Translating gives CASSLVVQSAGLAGAPETQYF.

This clone is a singleton in its sample. The V call is TRBV6-2 or TRBV6-3, the J call TRBJ2-3; D might be TRBD1 (6 bases). Germline values: CDR1 MNHEY, CDR2 SVGEGT. V lost 0 bases, J lost 2 bases, and 12 bases lay in between. CDR3 length: 16 residues. This chain's CDR3 is CASSYSGRDITDTQYF. CDR3 DNA sequence: TGTGCCAGCAGTTACTCAGGCAGGGACATCACAGATACGCAGTATTTT.

This chain uses TRBV2 with TRBJ1-2; the match to TRBD1 covers 9 bases. J lost 1 base, V lost 2 bases, and 2 bases had no gene match. Germline CDR1 reads SNHLY; CDR2 reads FYNNEI. This CDR3 has 15 amino acids. The CDR3: CASSERGQGNYGYTF. In DNA, the CDR3 is TGTGCCAGCAGTGAACGGGGACAGGGTAACTATGGCTACACCTTC.

The chain carries TRBV4-1 and TRBJ1-4; TRBD1 might be the D (5 bases). Germline assignment: CDR1 MGHRA and CDR2 YSYEKL. The length of the CDR3 is 16 residues. Trimming shortened V by 0 bases and J by 6 bases, and 14 bases separated the two germline ends. CDR3 DNA sequence: TGCGCCAGCAGCCAAGATGGGGCCGTGGGGCATGAAAAACTGTTTTTT. It codes for CASSQDGAVGHEKLFF.

The rearrangement joins TRBV4-2 to TRBJ2-1; maybe TRBD1 (6 bases). CDR1 is LGHNA, CDR2 YNFKEQ, per germline. The CDR3 is 12 residues long. Trimming took 0 bases from V and 10 from J, leaving 7 bases between them. The DNA for the CDR3 is TGTGCCAGCAGCCAAGAGAGGGGGGAGCAGTTCTTC. It encodes CASSQERGEQFF.

The gene calls are TRBV10-3 and TRBJ1-4; 11 positions match TRBD1. The V gene's germline CDR1 is ENHRY and CDR2 SYGVKD. V dropped 8 bases and J dropped 6; count of bases not matched to a gene: 5. The CDR3 spans 14 residues. CDR3 loop: CAIGGGQGDEKLFF. CDR3 coding DNA: TGTGCCATCGGTGGGGGACAGGGGGATGAAAAACTGTTTTTT.

V and J are TRBV7-9 and TRBJ1-6, with 10 bases that match TRBD1. This CDR3 contains 15 residues. CDR1 and CDR2 (germline): SEHNR, FQNEAQ (reference sequence). V lost 6 bases to trimming and J lost 10 bases; unmatched junction nucleotides: 9. Here the CDR3 DNA reads TGTGCCAGCAGTCCCGCCGACAGGGGGCCCTCACCCCTCCACTTT. Its translation: CASSPADRGPSPLHF.

The rearrangement uses TRBV6-5 and TRBJ2-5; D call uncertain. Per the germline V gene, CDR1 is MNHEY and CDR2 is SVGAGI. The CDR3 consists of 14 residues. Trimming pared 0 bases from V and 2 bases from J, leaving 7 bases between. The CDR3 DNA follows: TGTGCCAGCAGTTACTCGAACATTCAAGAGACCCAGTACTTC. Encoded protein: CASSYSNIQETQYF.

The sample holds one count of this clone. Distinct nucleotide sequences in the sample also encode this CDR3. This rearrangement joins TRBV5-1 to TRBJ2-3, with no clear D. The CDR3 contains 14 residues. CDR1 is SGHRS and CDR2 is YFSETQ in the germline V gene. With 0 bases removed from V and 0 bases from J, the gap between germline ends came to 5 bases. The CDR3 here is CASSLGASTDTQYF. CDR3 bases: TGCGCCAGCAGCTTGGGAGCTAGCACAGATACGCAGTATTTT.

V and J are TRBV2 and TRBJ2-1; TRBD2 might be the D (7 bases). The CDR3 extends over 16 amino acids. The germline V gene encodes CDR1 SNHLY and CDR2 FYNNEI. V was cut by 7 bases and J by 9 bases, with 25 bases left in between. The CDR3 DNA sequence: TGTGCCAGCAACGCCCTAGGGGGGGGACTGCGGACTGAGCAGTTCTTC. This encodes CASNALGGGLRTEQFF.

The J gene is TRBJ1-5, the V gene TRBV12-3 or TRBV12-4, with 7 nucleotides matching TRBD1. With V trimmed by 1 base and J by 7 bases, 1 base remained unmatched. This CDR3 spans 13 amino acids. The CDR3 nucleotides are TGTGCCAGCAGTTTAGGACAGGGACAGCCCCAGCATTTT. Its translation is CASSLGQGQPQHF.

The V call is TRBV4-2, the J call TRBJ2-5; 11 nucleotides match TRBD2. With 0 bases clipped from V and 7 bases from J, the junction kept 7 bases outside the gene matches. CDR3 size: 16 residues. Germline V CDR1 and CDR2: LGHNA, YNFKEQ. CDR3 DNA: TGTGCCAGCAGCCAAGATATAGGTAGCGGGGGGGCGACCCAGTACTTC. Its protein is CASSQDIGSGGATQYF.

The chain uses TRBV20-1 and TRBJ1-2; 9 nucleotides align to TRBD1. Germline V CDR1 and CDR2: DFQATT, SNEGSKA (reference sequence). This CDR3 has 11 residues. V lost 5 bases and J lost 11; bases outside the gene matches: 6. The CDR3 DNA reads as TGCAGTGCTCCCCGGGACAGGGTGTACACCTTC. Its translation is CSAPRDRVYTF.

The chain's CDR3 is CASSLLGLAGTDTQYF. The CDR3 nucleotides are TGTGCCAGCAGCTTATTGGGACTAGCGGGCACAGATACGCAGTATTTT. The rearrangement links TRBV7-2 to TRBJ2-3; 11 nucleotides line up with TRBD2. After removal of 2 bases from V and 1 base from J, the junction contained 2 bases not matched to a gene. Germline values: CDR1 SGHTA, CDR2 FQGNSA. The CDR3 runs 16 residues.

The J gene is TRBJ1-2, the V gene TRBV19; D uncertain. The CDR3 runs 15 residues. The V and J ends lost 6 bases and 2 bases respectively, with 16 bases between them. Germline V gene data show CDR1 as LNHDA and CDR2 as SQIVND (reference sequence). Here the CDR3 reads CASRGGPTANYGYTF. DNA for the CDR3: TGTGCCAGTAGAGGCGGGCCCACGGCAAACTATGGCTACACCTTC.

The chain carries TRBV15 and TRBJ1-5; D gene unclear. In germline, CDR1 is LNHNV, CDR2 YYDKDF (reference sequence). This CDR3 is built from 12 residues. Trimming removed 6 bases from V and 4 bases from J, with 7 bases in between. DNA of the CDR3: TGTGCCACCAGGTTGTTAAATCAGCCCCAGCATTTT. Its translation: CATRLLNQPQHF.

The chain recombines TRBV7-2 with TRBJ2-7; 9 bases line up with TRBD1. V shed 2 bases, J shed 1 base, and the junction held 6 bases outside the gene matches. CDR3 length: 16 residues. The germline V gene has CDR1 SGHTA and CDR2 FQGNSA. This CDR3 reads CASSLRGQGRSYEQYF. The CDR3 DNA reads as TGTGCCAGCAGCTTAAGGGGACAGGGTAGATCCTACGAGCAGTACTTC.

This chain connects TRBV5-1 to TRBJ2-6; D remains unclear. Germline V CDR1 and CDR2: SGHRS, YFSETQ. CDR3 size: 14 residues. The V end was cut by 6 bases, the J end by 1 base, with 8 bases between. Written as DNA, the CDR3 is TGCGCCAGCAACAGAGAATCTGGGGCCAACGTCCTGACTTTC. Translated, it gives CASNRESGANVLTF.

This chain connects TRBV10-3 to TRBJ1-1; perhaps TRBD1 as D (6 bases). Trimming removed 3 bases from V and 5 bases from J, with 16 bases in between. This CDR3 comprises 15 residues. CDR1 is ENHRY, CDR2 SYGVKD, per germline. The CDR3 loop reads CAISEGGAYMTEAFF. CDR3 nucleotide sequence: TGTGCCATCAGTGAAGGGGGGGCTTACATGACTGAAGCTTTCTTT.

This chain connects TRBV11-2 to TRBJ2-2, with a possible D match to TRBD1 (6 bases). The CDR3 sequence is 16 residues long. V shed 4 bases and J shed 0 bases, with 12 bases lying between them. Germline values: CDR1 SGHAT, CDR2 FQNNGV. In nucleotides, the CDR3 is TGTGCCAGCAGCTACCGGACAGCCGCGAACACCGGGGAGCTGTTTTTT. Its protein product is CASSYRTAANTGELFF.

In regard to this clone: Other DNA sequences in this sample translate to the same CDR3. This chain connects TRBV29-1 to TRBJ1-3; no firm D call. The CDR3 runs 13 residues. V was trimmed by 0 bases and J by 4 bases, leaving 7 bases between them. CDR1 and CDR2 from the germline V gene are SQVTM and ANQGSEA. CDR3 DNA sequence: TGCAGCGTTGAAGATCCGGGGGGAAACACCATATATTTT. Protein sequence: CSVEDPGGNTIYF.

V gene TRBV28 combines with J gene TRBJ1-5; maybe TRBD1 (5 bases). V lost 7 bases, J lost 0 bases, and 16 bases lay in between. This CDR3 contains 16 residues. Germline values: CDR1 MDHEN, CDR2 SYDVKM. The CDR3 coding sequence is TGTGCCAGCACAAAAAGGGACTTAAGTAGCAATCAGCCCCAGCATTTT. The encoded protein is CASTKRDLSSNQPQHF. Combining the CDR3 with reference TRBV28 and TRBJ1-5 gives the whole variable domain DVKVTQSSRYLVKRTGEKVFLECVQDMDHENMFWYRQDPGLGLRLIYFSYDVKMKEKGDIPEGYSVSREKKERFSLILESASTNQTSMYLCASTKRDLSSNQPQHFGDGTRLSIL.

The V gene is TRBV5-4, the J gene TRBJ2-3, with 15 bases that match TRBD2. Germline V gives CDR1 SGHNT, CDR2 YYREEE (reference sequence). The ends lost 0 bases at V and 5 bases at J; junction bases unmatched: 7. This CDR3 is 18 amino acids long. The CDR3 nucleotides are TGTGCCAGCAGCTTGGGCGGACTAGCGGGGGGGCCCGTAGATACGCAGTATTTT. Its protein is CASSLGGLAGGPVDTQYF.

The chain has TRBV14 and TRBJ2-7; no clear D gene. The CDR3 sequence is 12 residues long. V was clipped by 5 bases and J by 4 bases, with 9 bases between them. Germline lookup yields CDR1 SGHDN and CDR2 FVKESK. CDR3 sequence (DNA): TGTGCCAGCAGCGTAGACAAATACGAGCAGTACTTC. It codes for CASSVDKYEQYF.

This clone was seen just once. V is TRBV5-1 and J is TRBJ1-3; D is perhaps TRBD1 (5 bases). CDR3 length equals 16 residues. CDR1 and CDR2 (germline): SGHRS, YFSETQ. The V end was cut by 0 bases, the J end by 2 bases, with 12 bases between. CDR3 residues: CASSLEAGQTGNTIYF. As DNA, the CDR3 is TGCGCCAGCAGCTTGGAAGCGGGGCAAACTGGAAACACCATATATTTT. Full variable domain (rest looked up from reference TRBV5-1 and TRBJ1-3): KAGVTQTPRYLIKTRGQQVTLSCSPISGHRSVSWYQQTPGQGLQFLFEYFSETQRNKGNFPGRFSGRQFSNSRSEMNVSTLELGDSALYLCASSLEAGQTGNTIYFGEGSWLTVV.

The rearrangement links TRBV7-3 to TRBJ2-2; TRBD1 might be the D (6 bases). The germline V gene has CDR1 SGHTA and CDR2 FQGTGA. The V end lost 2 bases, the J end lost 4 bases, and 11 bases lay between the germline ends. This CDR3 spans 15 amino acids. The CDR3 bases are TGTGCCAGCAGCTTATCGGGGACACCCACCGGGGAGCTGTTTTTT. As protein: CASSLSGTPTGELFF.

This clone has a single count. Here the CDR3 reads CASSLDGQGANSPLHF. The CDR3 DNA reads TGTGCCAGCAGCTTAGATGGTCAGGGGGCCAATTCACCCCTCCACTTT. The chain links TRBV11-3 to TRBJ1-6; 8 nucleotides line up with TRBD1. With 0 bases clipped from V and 7 bases from J, the junction kept 5 bases outside the gene matches. Per the germline V gene, CDR1 is SGHNT and CDR2 is YENEEA. This CDR3 comprises 16 residues.

The chain uses TRBV7-8 and TRBJ1-6, with D possibly matching TRBD1 (6 bases). Trimming stripped 0 bases from V and 14 bases from J, with 17 bases between. CDR3 length: 15 residues. Germline CDR1 SGHVS, CDR2 FQNEAQ. CDR3 loop: CASSLAPDRALTLHF. CDR3 coding DNA: TGTGCCAGCAGCTTAGCGCCGGACAGAGCTCTCACCCTCCACTTT.

This rearrangement joins TRBV7-4 to TRBJ1-3; possibly TRBD1 for D (6 bases). With 2 bases removed from V and 4 bases from J, the gap between germline ends came to 12 bases. Germline V gives CDR1 SGHVT, CDR2 SQSDAQ. The length of the CDR3 is 15 residues. The DNA of the CDR3 is TGTGCCAGCAGCTTAATAATCAGGGGCGGAAACACCATATATTTT. Its protein product is CASSLIIRGGNTIYF.